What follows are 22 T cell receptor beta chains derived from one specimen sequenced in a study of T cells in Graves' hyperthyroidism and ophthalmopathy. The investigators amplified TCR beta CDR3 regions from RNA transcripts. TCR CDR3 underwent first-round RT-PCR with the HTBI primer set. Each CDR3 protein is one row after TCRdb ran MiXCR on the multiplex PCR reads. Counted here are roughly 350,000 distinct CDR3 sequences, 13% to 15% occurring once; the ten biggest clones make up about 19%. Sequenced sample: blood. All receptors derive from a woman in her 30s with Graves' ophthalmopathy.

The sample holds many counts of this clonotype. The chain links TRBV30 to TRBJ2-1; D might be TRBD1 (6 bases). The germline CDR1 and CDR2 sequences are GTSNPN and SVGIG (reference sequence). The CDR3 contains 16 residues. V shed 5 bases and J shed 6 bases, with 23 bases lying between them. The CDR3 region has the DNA TGTGCCTGGGCCCGCTTTGGGGGCCTAATAGGCAATGAGCAGTTCTTC. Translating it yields CAWARFGGLIGNEQFF.

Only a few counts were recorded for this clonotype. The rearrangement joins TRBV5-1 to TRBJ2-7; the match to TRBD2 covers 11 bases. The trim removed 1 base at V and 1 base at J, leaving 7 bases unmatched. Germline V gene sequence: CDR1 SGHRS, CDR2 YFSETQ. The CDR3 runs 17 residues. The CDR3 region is CASSLTSGRFGSYEQYF. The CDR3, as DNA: TGCGCCAGCAGCTTGACTAGCGGGAGATTCGGTTCCTACGAGCAGTACTTC.

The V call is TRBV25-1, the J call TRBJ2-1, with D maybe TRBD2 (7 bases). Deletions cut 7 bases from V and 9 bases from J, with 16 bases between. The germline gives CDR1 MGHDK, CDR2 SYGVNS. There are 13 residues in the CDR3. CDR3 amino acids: CASNYGGPGEQFF. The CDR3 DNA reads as TGTGCCAGCAACTACGGGGGGCCGGGTGAGCAGTTCTTC.

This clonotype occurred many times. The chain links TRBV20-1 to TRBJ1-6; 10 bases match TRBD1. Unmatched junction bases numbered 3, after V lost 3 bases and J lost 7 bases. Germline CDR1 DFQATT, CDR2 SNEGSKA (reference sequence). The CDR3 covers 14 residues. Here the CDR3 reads CSARGQGWNSPLHF. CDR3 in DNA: TGCAGTGCTAGGGGACAGGGGTGGAATTCACCCCTCCACTTT.

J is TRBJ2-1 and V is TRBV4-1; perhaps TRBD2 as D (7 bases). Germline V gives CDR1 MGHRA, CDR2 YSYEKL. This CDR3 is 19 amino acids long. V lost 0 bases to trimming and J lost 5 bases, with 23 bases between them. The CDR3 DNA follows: TGCGCCAGCAGCCAAGACGAAGGACAGACCCTAGCGGCCAACAATGAGCAGTTCTTC. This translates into CASSQDEGQTLAANNEQFF.

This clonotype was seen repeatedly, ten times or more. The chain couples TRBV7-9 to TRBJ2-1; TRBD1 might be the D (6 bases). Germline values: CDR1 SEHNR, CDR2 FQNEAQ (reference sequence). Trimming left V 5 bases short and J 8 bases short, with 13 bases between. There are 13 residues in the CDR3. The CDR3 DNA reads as TGTGCCAGCAGCACCGGGACACGTGATGAGCAGTTCTTC. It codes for CASSTGTRDEQFF.

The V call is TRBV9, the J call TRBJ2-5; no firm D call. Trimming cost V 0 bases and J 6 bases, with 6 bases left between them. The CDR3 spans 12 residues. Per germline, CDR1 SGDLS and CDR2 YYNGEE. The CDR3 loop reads CASSVEGKTQYF. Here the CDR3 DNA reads TGTGCCAGCAGCGTAGAAGGGAAGACCCAGTACTTC.

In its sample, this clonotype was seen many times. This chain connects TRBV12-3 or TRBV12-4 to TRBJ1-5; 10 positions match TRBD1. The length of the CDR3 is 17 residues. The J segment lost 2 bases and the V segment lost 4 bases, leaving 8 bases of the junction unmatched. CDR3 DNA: TGTGCCAGCAGTTCGGGACAGGGGCTCATGGGCAATCAGCCCCAGCATTTT. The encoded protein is CASSSGQGLMGNQPQHF.

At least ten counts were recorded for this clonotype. CDR3 bases: TGTGCCAGCAGTTTAGCGCAGGGGCGCGACACTGAAGCTTTCTTT. Amino acid sequence: CASSLAQGRDTEAFF. The V gene is TRBV28, the J gene TRBJ1-1; maybe TRBD1 (6 bases). The ends were cut back, 2 bases at V and 3 bases at J, with 13 bases in the middle. The CDR3 has 15 amino acids. CDR1 and CDR2 from the germline V gene are MDHEN and SYDVKM.

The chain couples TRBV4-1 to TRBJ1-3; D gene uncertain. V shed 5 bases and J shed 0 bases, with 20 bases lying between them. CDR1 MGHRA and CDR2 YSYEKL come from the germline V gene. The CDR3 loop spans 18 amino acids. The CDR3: CASSYRSGDGSSGNTIYF. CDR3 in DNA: TGCGCCAGCAGCTACAGAAGCGGAGACGGGAGCTCTGGAAACACCATATATTTT.

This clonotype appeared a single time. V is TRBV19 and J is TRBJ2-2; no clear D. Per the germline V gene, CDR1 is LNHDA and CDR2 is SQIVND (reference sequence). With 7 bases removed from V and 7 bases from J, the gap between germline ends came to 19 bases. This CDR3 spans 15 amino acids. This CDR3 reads CASTPPGTGFGELFF. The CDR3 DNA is TGTGCCAGTACTCCCCCGGGTACCGGGTTCGGGGAGCTGTTTTTT.

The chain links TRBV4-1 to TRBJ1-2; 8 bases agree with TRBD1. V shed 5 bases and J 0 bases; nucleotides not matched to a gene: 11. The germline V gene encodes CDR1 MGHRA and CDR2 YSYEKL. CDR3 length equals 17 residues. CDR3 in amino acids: CASSNTGQGIANYGYTF. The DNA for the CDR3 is TGCGCCAGCAGCAATACTGGACAGGGTATCGCTAACTATGGCTACACCTTC.

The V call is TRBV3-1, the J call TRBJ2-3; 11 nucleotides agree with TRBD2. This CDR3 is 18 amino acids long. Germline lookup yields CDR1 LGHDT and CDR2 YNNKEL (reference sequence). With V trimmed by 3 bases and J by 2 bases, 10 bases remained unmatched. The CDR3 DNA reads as TGTGCCAGCAGCCAGGGCATGGGACTAGCGGACCTCACAGATACGCAGTATTTT. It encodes CASSQGMGLADLTDTQYF.

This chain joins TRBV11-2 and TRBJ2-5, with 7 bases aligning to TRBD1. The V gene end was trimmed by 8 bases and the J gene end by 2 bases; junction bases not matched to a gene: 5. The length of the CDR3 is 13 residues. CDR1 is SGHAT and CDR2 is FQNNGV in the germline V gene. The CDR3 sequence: CASGAGGQETQYF. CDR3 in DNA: TGTGCCAGCGGGGCAGGGGGACAAGAGACCCAGTACTTC.

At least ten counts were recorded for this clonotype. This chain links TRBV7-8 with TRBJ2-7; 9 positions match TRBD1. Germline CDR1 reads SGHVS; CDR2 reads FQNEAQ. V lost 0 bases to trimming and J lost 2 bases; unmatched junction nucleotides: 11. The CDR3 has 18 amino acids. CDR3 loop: CASSLAVAGGTGTYEQYF. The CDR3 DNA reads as TGTGCCAGCAGCTTAGCGGTGGCCGGGGGGACAGGGACCTACGAGCAGTACTTC.

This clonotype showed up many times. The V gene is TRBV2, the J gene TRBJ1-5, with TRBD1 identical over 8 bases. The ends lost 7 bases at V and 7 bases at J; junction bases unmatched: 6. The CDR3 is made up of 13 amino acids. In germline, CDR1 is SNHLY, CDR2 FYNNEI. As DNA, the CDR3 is TGTGCCAGCATGACAGGGGAAAACCAGCCCCAGCATTTT. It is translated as CASMTGENQPQHF.

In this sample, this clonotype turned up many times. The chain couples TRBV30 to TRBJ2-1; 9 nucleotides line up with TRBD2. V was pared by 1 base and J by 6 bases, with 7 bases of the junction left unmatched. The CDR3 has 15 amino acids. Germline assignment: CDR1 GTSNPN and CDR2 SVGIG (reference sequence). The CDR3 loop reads CAWSAGTSSVNEQFF. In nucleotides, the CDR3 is TGTGCCTGGAGTGCCGGGACTAGCTCTGTCAATGAGCAGTTCTTC.

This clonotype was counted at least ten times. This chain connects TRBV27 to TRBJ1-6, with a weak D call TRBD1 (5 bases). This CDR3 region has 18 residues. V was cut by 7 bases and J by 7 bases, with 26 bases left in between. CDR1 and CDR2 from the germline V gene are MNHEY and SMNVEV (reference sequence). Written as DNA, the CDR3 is TGTGCCAGCATCGCCACCGCTGGTAGGGTGGGACTCAATTCACCCCTCCACTTT. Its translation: CASIATAGRVGLNSPLHF.

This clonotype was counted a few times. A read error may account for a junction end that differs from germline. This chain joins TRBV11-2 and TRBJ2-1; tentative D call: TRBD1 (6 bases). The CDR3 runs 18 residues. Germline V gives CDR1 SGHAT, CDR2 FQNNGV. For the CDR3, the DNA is TGTGCCAGCAGTTCCCCGTCATGGGGGCAGAAATCCTACAAGGAGCAGTTCTTC. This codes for CASSSPSWGQKSYKEQFF.

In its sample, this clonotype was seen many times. CDR3 DNA: TGCGCCAGCAGTGAGGTCCGGACAGGGTATTTGGATGGCTACACCTTC. Its translation is CASSEVRTGYLDGYTF. The chain uses TRBV10-2 and TRBJ1-2; TRBD1 matches 8 bases. Per the germline V gene, CDR1 is WSHSY and CDR2 is SAAADI. V was clipped by 2 bases and J by 6 bases; unmatched bases: 11. This CDR3 comprises 16 residues.

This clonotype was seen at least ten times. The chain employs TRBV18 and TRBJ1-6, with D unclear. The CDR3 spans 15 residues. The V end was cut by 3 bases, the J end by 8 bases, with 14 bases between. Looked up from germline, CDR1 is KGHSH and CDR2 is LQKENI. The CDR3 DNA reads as TGTGCCAGCTCACCTCTAGTTACCGCGGATTCACCCCTCCACTTT. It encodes CASSPLVTADSPLHF. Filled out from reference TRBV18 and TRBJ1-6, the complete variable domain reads NAGVMQNPRHLVRRRGQEARLRCSPMKGHSHVYWYRQLPEEGLKFMVYLQKENIIDESGMPKERFSAEFPKEGPSILRIQQVVRGDSAAYFCASSPLVTADSPLHFGNGTRLTVT.

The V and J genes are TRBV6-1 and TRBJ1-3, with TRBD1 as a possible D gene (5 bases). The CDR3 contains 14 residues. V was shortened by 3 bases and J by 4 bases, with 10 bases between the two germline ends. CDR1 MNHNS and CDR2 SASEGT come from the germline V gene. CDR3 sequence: CASSDEGIGNTIYF. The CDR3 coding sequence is TGTGCCAGCAGTGATGAGGGGATAGGAAACACCATATATTTT.